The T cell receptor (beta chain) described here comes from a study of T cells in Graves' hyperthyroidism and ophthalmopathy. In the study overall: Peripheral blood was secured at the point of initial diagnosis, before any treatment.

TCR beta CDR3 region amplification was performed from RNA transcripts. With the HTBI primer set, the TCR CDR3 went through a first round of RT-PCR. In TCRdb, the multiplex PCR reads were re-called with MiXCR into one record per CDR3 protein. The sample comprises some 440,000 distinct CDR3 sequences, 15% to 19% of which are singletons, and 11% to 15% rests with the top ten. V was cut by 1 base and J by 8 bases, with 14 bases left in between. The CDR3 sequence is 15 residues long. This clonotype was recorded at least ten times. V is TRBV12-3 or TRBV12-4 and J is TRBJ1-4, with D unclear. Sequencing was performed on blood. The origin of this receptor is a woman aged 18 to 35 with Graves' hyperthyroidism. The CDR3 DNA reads TGTGCCAGCAGTTTAGGTAACCTTCCGAGGGAAAAACTGTTTTTT. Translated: CASSLGNLPREKLFF.